Listed below are T cell receptor beta chains from one sample, sequenced in a study of CD8 T cells in Susac syndrome. TCRdb independently ran MiXCR on the immunoSEQ multiplex PCR reads; one entry per CDR3 protein. Of roughly 400,000 distinct CDR3 sequences listed, around 85% are singletons. Sequencing was carried out using CD8+ T cells from PBMCs. These receptors came from a human donor with multiple sclerosis. Both conserved end residues are part of each CDR3. The D gene is left open where the match is weak. Expanded clones get a size class; other rows say once, few or many, or leave the size out.

J gene | D gene | V gene | clone size | CDR3 protein | CDR3 DNA
TRBJ1-1 | NA | TRBV2 | NA | CASSEVGGGTEAFF | TGTGCCAGCAGTGAGGTTGGGGGGGGCACTGAAGCTTTCTTT
TRBJ1-1 | NA | TRBV20-1 | NA | CSARVGLEPEAFF | TGCAGTGCTAGAGTGGGCCTTGAGCCCGAAGCTTTCTTT
TRBJ1-1 | TRBD1 | TRBV20-1 | NA | CSRTLQGANTEAFF | TGCAGTCGCACCTTACAGGGGGCGAACACTGAAGCTTTCTTT
TRBJ1-1 | NA | TRBV6-5 | NA | CASRGAGNTEAFF | TGTGCCAGCAGGGGGGCGGGGAACACTGAAGCTTTCTTT
TRBJ1-1 | TRBD1 | TRBV27 | NA | CASSLTGVSEAFF | TGTGCCAGCAGTCTAACAGGGGTGTCTGAAGCTTTCTTT
TRBJ1-2 | NA | TRBV7-2 | NA | CASSPYGRSNYGYTF | TGTGCCAGCAGCCCGTACGGGCGCTCTAACTATGGCTACACCTTC
TRBJ2-5 | NA | TRBV7-9 | few | CASSLAPETQYF | TGTGCCAGCAGCTTAGCCCCAGAGACCCAGTACTTC
TRBJ2-5 | TRBD2 | TRBV12-3/TRBV12-4 | NA | CASSLLAGLETQYF | TGTGCCAGCAGTTTACTAGCGGGATTGGAGACCCAGTACTTC
TRBJ1-2 | NA | TRBV12-3/TRBV12-4 | NA | CASRSIMEDGYTF | TGTGCCAGCAGGTCGATTATGGAAGACGGCTACACCTTC
TRBJ1-2 | TRBD1 | TRBV30 | NA | CAWDPTGGAGGYGYTF | TGTGCCTGGGACCCGACAGGGGGCGCGGGGGGCTATGGCTACACCTTC
TRBJ2-3 | NA | TRBV29-1 | NA | CSVWTEKTDTQYF | TGCAGCGTTTGGACGGAAAAAACAGATACGCAGTATTTT
TRBJ1-1 | NA | TRBV30 | once | CAWSPGVEAFF | TGTGCCTGGTCCCCGGGCGTTGAAGCTTTCTTT
TRBJ2-7 | TRBD2 | TRBV27 | once | CASSLLGVAGGNSYEQYF | TGTGCCAGCAGTCTTCTTGGAGTAGCGGGAGGAAATTCCTACGAGCAGTACTTC
TRBJ1-1 | NA | TRBV7-2 | NA | CASSTYNPMETYVNTEAFF | TGTGCCAGCAGCACCTATAATCCTATGGAAACCTATGTTAACACTGAAGCTTTCTTT
TRBJ2-7 | TRBD1 | TRBV11-2 | NA | CASSSGQTEQYF | TGTGCCAGCAGCTCGGGACAGACCGAGCAGTACTTC
TRBJ2-3 | NA | TRBV4-1 | NA | CASSQEKIADTQYF | TGCGCCAGCAGCCAAGAAAAGATAGCAGATACGCAGTATTTT
TRBJ1-2 | NA | TRBV6-1 | few | CASSTEGNYGYTF | TGTGCCAGCAGTACGGAAGGAAACTATGGCTACACCTTC
TRBJ2-1 | TRBD2 | TRBV7-9 | NA | CASSSNRLAEWSYNEQFF | TGTGCCAGCAGCTCGAACAGACTAGCGGAATGGTCCTACAATGAGCAGTTCTTC
TRBJ2-7 | NA | TRBV27 | NA | CASSLAGGDSYEQYF | TGTGCCAGCAGTTTGGCAGGTGGAGACTCCTACGAGCAGTACTTC
TRBJ1-3 | TRBD1 | TRBV14 | NA | CASSQPGTGRNTIYF | TGTGCCAGCAGCCAGCCAGGGACAGGTCGAAACACCATATATTTT
TRBJ2-7 | NA | TRBV28 | NA | CASSLPGGTYEQYF | TGTGCCAGCAGTTTACCCGGGGGCACCTACGAGCAGTACTTC
TRBJ2-7 | NA | TRBV5-1 | NA | CASSTPDPPTSYEQYF | TGCGCCAGCAGCACGCCGGACCCTCCAACCTCCTACGAGCAGTACTTC
TRBJ2-7 | NA | TRBV27 | few | CASSPGSTYEQYF | TGTGCCAGCAGTCCGGGGTCCACCTACGAGCAGTACTTC
TRBJ2-7 | TRBD1 | TRBV29-1 | NA | CTPSRGQGSYEQYF | TGCACCCCCTCACGGGGACAGGGGTCCTACGAGCAGTACTTC
TRBJ2-2 | TRBD2 | TRBV30 | NA | CAWSVGGGANGELFF | TGTGCCTGGAGTGTAGGCGGGGGGGCAAACGGGGAGCTGTTTTTT
TRBJ2-1 | TRBD1 | TRBV9 | once | CASSTTGSNEQFF | TGTGCCAGCAGCACGACAGGGTCCAATGAGCAGTTCTTC
TRBJ2-7 | NA | TRBV27 | NA | CASSSHQEGYEQYF | TGTGCCAGCAGTTCACACCAAGAGGGCTACGAGCAGTACTTC
TRBJ2-7 | NA | TRBV29-1 | NA | CSVVGTNSYEQYF | TGCAGCGTTGTTGGTACTAACTCCTACGAGCAGTACTTC
TRBJ2-1 | NA | TRBV5-6 | NA | CASSLWGPYNEQFF | TGTGCCAGCAGCTTGTGGGGTCCGTACAATGAGCAGTTCTTC
TRBJ2-1 | TRBD2 | TRBV11-2 | NA | CASSSWDSGSSYNEQFF | TGTGCCAGCAGCTCCTGGGATAGCGGGAGCTCCTACAATGAGCAGTTCTTC
TRBJ2-3 | NA | TRBV2 | NA | CASSESLVTDTQYF | TGTGCCAGCAGTGAGTCTTTGGTCACAGATACGCAGTATTTT
TRBJ2-5 | NA | TRBV27 | NA | CASSPTPGTVGGISETQYF | TGTGCCAGCAGTCCCACCCCAGGGACAGTCGGGGGGATTAGCGAGACCCAGTACTTC
TRBJ1-1 | NA | TRBV20-1 | NA | CSGLIPDTEAFF | TGCAGTGGGCTTATACCGGACACTGAAGCTTTCTTT